The 3 T cell receptor beta chains below come from one sample, sequenced in a study of metastatic and nonmetastatic thyroid tumors. With MiXCR, TCRdb called clones anew from the PCR reads. The table has about 30,000 clones, about 4.1% seen once. No patient had received any treatment before thyroid surgery. Material for sequencing was blood. These receptors were obtained from a female donor with papillary thyroid cancer or a benign thyroid nodule (not recorded which). Some clones in this sample may be carry-over from other donors' samples.

As to this clone: The junction and the germline gene differ at one end; a read error may be behind it. The chain recombines TRBV20-1 with TRBJ2-1, with TRBD2 identical over 7 bases. This CDR3 has 15 residues. Germline V CDR1 and CDR2: DFQATT, SNEGSKA (reference sequence). Written as DNA, the CDR3 is TGCAGTGCTAGAGCTTTTTCGGGAGGCTCCAATGTGCAGTTCTTC. Amino acid sequence: CSARAFSGGSNVQFF.

Many counts were recorded for this clone. The CDR3 DNA sequence: TGTGCCAGCAGTACATCGCCAGATACGCAGTATTTT. Amino acid sequence: CASSTSPDTQYF. The chain recombines TRBV2 with TRBJ2-3, with D unresolved. V was trimmed by 5 bases and J by 4 bases, leaving 7 bases between them. Per germline, CDR1 SNHLY and CDR2 FYNNEI. The CDR3 has 12 residues.

The J gene is TRBJ1-6, the V gene TRBV30; no clear D. The CDR3 spans 13 residues. In germline, CDR1 is GTSNPN, CDR2 SVGIG (reference sequence). Deletions cut 8 bases from V and 5 bases from J, with 13 bases between. The CDR3 DNA sequence: TGTGCCGGGAACAGCGAGAATAATTCACCCCTCCACTTT. Amino acids: CAGNSENNSPLHF.